The 23 T cell receptor beta chains reported below all come from one sample, sequenced in a study of neurological immune-mediated disorders. MiXCR was run by TCRdb on the 5' RACE reads, yielding one entry per CDR3 protein. The sample contains about 50,000 distinct CDR3 sequences, around a tenth of which appear only once. Source material: PBMCs. The receptors were gathered from a man aged 70 or older with HTLV-1-associated myelopathy (HAM/TSP).

In its sample, this clonotype was seen a few times. The genes are TRBV20-1 and TRBJ1-3; a possible D gene is TRBD1 (5 bases). Germline values: CDR1 DFQATT, CDR2 SNEGSKA (reference sequence). Trimming stripped 6 bases from V and 0 bases from J, with 9 bases between. This CDR3 contains 13 residues. The CDR3 is CSAMDNSGNTIYF. The CDR3 nucleotides are TGCAGTGCCATGGACAACTCTGGAAACACCATATATTTT.

This clonotype was seen at least ten times. This rearrangement joins TRBV5-6 to TRBJ2-2; 10 nucleotides agree with TRBD2. Germline trimming cut 0 bases from V and 7 bases from J; bases unmatched to any gene: 3. This CDR3 region has 15 residues. Germline V gene sequence: CDR1 SGHDT, CDR2 YYEEEE. The CDR3, as DNA: TGTGCCAGCAGCTTGGTTAGCGGGAGGATCGGGGAGCTGTTTTTT. Its translation: CASSLVSGRIGELFF.

This clonotype appeared many times. This clone may be a read error of a much larger clone one base away. The rearrangement links TRBV29-1 to TRBJ2-7; D possibly corresponds to TRBD2 (5 bases). The CDR3 contains 13 residues. V lost 7 bases and J lost 4, with 17 bases in between. CDR1 and CDR2 from the germline V gene are SQVTM and ANQGSEA. The CDR3 sequence is CSAVEESGYEQYF. CDR3 bases: TGCAGCGCCGTGGAGGAGTCGGGGTACGAGCAGTACTTC.

This clonotype showed up many times. The chain couples TRBV5-1 to TRBJ1-1, with 11 bases that match TRBD1. The germline gives CDR1 SGHRS, CDR2 YFSETQ. This CDR3 comprises 14 residues. The V gene end was trimmed by 3 bases and the J gene end by 7 bases; junction bases not matched to a gene: 5. The CDR3 loop reads CASSSGQGAVEAFF. The DNA for the CDR3 is TGCGCCAGCAGCTCCGGACAGGGGGCTGTTGAAGCTTTCTTT.

In this sample, this clonotype turned up many times. The chain recombines TRBV5-1 with TRBJ2-1; 9 bases agree with TRBD2. This CDR3 has 16 residues. Germline CDR1 and CDR2: SGHRS and YFSETQ. The V and J ends lost 2 bases and 0 bases, in that order; junction bases with no gene match: 3. Written as DNA, the CDR3 is TGCGCCAGCAGCTTTACTAGCGGGCACTCCTACAATGAGCAGTTCTTC. Translation gives CASSFTSGHSYNEQFF.

This clonotype was observed at least ten times. The V and J genes are TRBV14 and TRBJ2-7; 9 bases fit TRBD1. Germline trimming cut 5 bases from V and 7 bases from J; bases unmatched to any gene: 9. Germline V gene data show CDR1 as SGHDN and CDR2 as FVKESK. This CDR3 region has 14 residues. The CDR3 coding sequence is TGTGCCAGCAGCGGTTACAGGGGGCGACATGAGCAGTACTTC. As protein: CASSGYRGRHEQYF.

This clonotype was observed at least ten times. This sequence joins TRBV5-5 and TRBJ2-7; 9 bases fit TRBD1. This CDR3 has 13 amino acids. The germline gives CDR1 SGHKS, CDR2 YYEKEE (reference sequence). The V gene end was trimmed by 2 bases and the J gene end by 9 bases; junction bases not matched to a gene: 6. CDR3 in DNA: TGTGCCAGCAGCTTTGACAGGGGGATCGTGCAGTACTTC. It is translated as CASSFDRGIVQYF.

This clonotype is labeled medium-sized. The gene calls are TRBV7-9 and TRBJ2-7, with 9 bases that match TRBD1. CDR1 is SEHNR and CDR2 is FQNEAQ in the germline V gene (reference sequence). The CDR3 spans 13 residues. Unmatched junction bases numbered 10, after V lost 10 bases and J lost 6 bases. CDR3 amino acids: CATSPDRGGEQYF. The CDR3 DNA reads TGTGCCACCTCCCCGGACAGGGGAGGCGAGCAGTACTTC. Looking up the rest from reference TRBV7-9 and TRBJ2-7 gives the full variable domain: DTGVSQNPRHKITKRGQNVTFRCDPISEHNRLYWYRQTLGQGPEFLTYFQNEAQLEKSRLLSDRFSAERPKGSFSTLEIQRTEQGDSAMYLCATSPDRGGEQYFGPGTRLTVT.

This clonotype was detected ten times or more. The gene calls are TRBV20-1 and TRBJ2-2; tentative D call: TRBD2 (6 bases). V was cut by 1 base and J by 0 bases, with 12 bases left in between. The CDR3 is 16 amino acids. Germline V gene sequence: CDR1 DFQATT, CDR2 SNEGSKA (reference sequence). This chain's CDR3 is CSARAASSANTGELFF. The CDR3 nucleotides read TGCAGTGCTAGAGCGGCGTCTAGCGCGAACACCGGGGAGCTGTTTTTT.

This clonotype was seen at least ten times. This chain connects TRBV12-3 or TRBV12-4 to TRBJ2-5; weak D call: TRBD2 (5 bases). V shed 6 bases and J shed 5 bases, with 16 bases lying between them. The CDR3 spans 14 residues. The DNA for the CDR3 is TGTGCCAGCAGAACCTCTGAGGGTTGGGAGACCCAGTACTTC. Its protein is CASRTSEGWETQYF.

This clonotype was observed many times. This chain joins TRBV5-5 and TRBJ2-2; TRBD2 matches 7 bases. The CDR3 has 18 residues. Germline V gene lookup returns CDR1 SGHKS and CDR2 YYEKEE (reference sequence). Germline trimming cut 2 bases from V and 0 bases from J; bases unmatched to any gene: 10. CDR3 region: CASSFTQTLAANTGELFF. The DNA of the CDR3 is TGTGCCAGCAGCTTCACCCAAACCCTAGCGGCGAACACCGGGGAGCTGTTTTTT.

This clonotype was seen many times. The CDR3 DNA is TGTGCCAGCAGCTTCGAGGGGTACACTGAAGCTTTCTTT. Amino acid sequence: CASSFEGYTEAFF. The chain couples TRBV7-2 to TRBJ1-1; tentatively, D is TRBD1 (5 bases). From germline, CDR1 is SGHTA and CDR2 FQGNSA. This CDR3 has 13 residues. Trimming took 3 bases from V and 3 from J, leaving 8 bases between them.

The genes are TRBV20-1 and TRBJ2-1, with 7 nucleotides matching TRBD1. Looked up from germline, CDR1 is DFQATT and CDR2 is SNEGSKA (reference sequence). V shed 7 bases, J shed 4 bases, and the junction held 13 bases outside the gene matches. The CDR3 runs to 15 residues. The DNA for the CDR3 is TGCAGTGTCGAGATTGGACAGGCATTTTACAATGAGCAGTTCTTC. Protein: CSVEIGQAFYNEQFF.

This clonotype was found many times. The V call is TRBV18, the J call TRBJ2-7; no firm D call. This CDR3 is 16 amino acids long. The germline CDR1 and CDR2 sequences are KGHSH and LQKENI. Deletions cut 6 bases from V and 3 bases from J, with 21 bases between. The CDR3 sequence: CASSSLSPRPDYEQYF. The CDR3 DNA reads as TGTGCCAGCTCGTCCCTCTCCCCCCGGCCAGACTACGAGCAGTACTTC.

The sample holds many counts of this clonotype. The chain carries TRBV27 and TRBJ1-2; possible D gene TRBD1, 5 bases. CDR3 length: 12 amino acids. Germline CDR1 MNHEY, CDR2 SMNVEV (reference sequence). Trimming pared 6 bases from V and 6 bases from J, leaving 11 bases between. The CDR3 here is CASSDSEHGYTF. CDR3 coding DNA: TGTGCCAGCAGCGACAGTGAGCATGGCTACACCTTC.

This clonotype was detected ten times or more. V gene TRBV10-3 combines with J gene TRBJ2-1; D remains unclear. V was shortened by 6 bases and J by 2 bases, with 8 bases between the two germline ends. This CDR3 is built from 13 residues. The germline CDR1 and CDR2 sequences are ENHRY and SYGVKD. The CDR3 here is CAISGSPYNEQFF. The CDR3 DNA reads as TGTGCCATCAGCGGGTCCCCCTACAATGAGCAGTTCTTC.

In its sample, this clonotype was seen many times. The chain uses TRBV20-1 and TRBJ1-1; D is undetermined. Trimming stripped 6 bases from V and 0 bases from J, with 11 bases between. The CDR3 is 13 residues long. Germline values: CDR1 DFQATT, CDR2 SNEGSKA (reference sequence). CDR3 residues: CSASDDMNTEAFF. CDR3 nucleotides: TGCAGTGCGTCGGACGACATGAACACTGAAGCTTTCTTT.

This clonotype was detected ten times or more. The chain uses TRBV27 and TRBJ2-1; 15 nucleotides align to TRBD2. The germline gives CDR1 MNHEY, CDR2 SMNVEV (reference sequence). There are 18 residues in the CDR3. V shed 5 bases and J 7 bases; nucleotides not matched to a gene: 12. The CDR3, as DNA: TGTGCCAGCAGTACTTCCGGGACTAGCGGGAGGCTGGATAATGAGCAGTTCTTC. Translating gives CASSTSGTSGRLDNEQFF.

This clonotype showed up many times. This sequence joins TRBV6-5 and TRBJ1-1, with D possibly being TRBD1 (6 bases). V lost 8 bases to trimming and J lost 4 bases, with 14 bases between them. Per the germline V gene, CDR1 is MNHEY and CDR2 is SVGAGI. The CDR3 has 13 residues. CDR3 sequence: CASWQQGSTEAFF. The CDR3 DNA reads TGTGCCAGCTGGCAGCAGGGGAGCACTGAAGCTTTCTTT.

This clonotype was seen at least ten times. CDR3 nucleotides: TGCGCCAGCAAACTAACGGGGGGGAACACCGGGGAGCTGTTTTTT. Encoded protein: CASKLTGGNTGELFF. The rearrangement joins TRBV5-1 to TRBJ2-2; 7 nucleotides align to TRBD2. Per germline, CDR1 SGHRS and CDR2 YFSETQ. The ends lost 6 bases at V and 1 base at J; junction bases unmatched: 6. The CDR3 is 15 residues long.

The sample holds many counts of this clonotype. This rearrangement joins TRBV7-2 to TRBJ2-2; 10 bases map to TRBD1. This CDR3 region has 15 residues. Losses at the gene ends were 5 bases for V and 5 bases for J; bases not matched to a gene: 5. In germline, CDR1 is SGHTA, CDR2 FQGNSA. The CDR3 DNA follows: TGTGCCAGCAGCCCTAGGACAGGGGGTACCGGGGAGCTGTTTTTT. Its translation: CASSPRTGGTGELFF.

There are many counts of this clonotype. The chain links TRBV28 to TRBJ2-4; tentative D call: TRBD2 (6 bases). The CDR3 is 14 amino acids. Germline CDR1 MDHEN, CDR2 SYDVKM. V was shortened by 6 bases and J by 7 bases, with 16 bases between the two germline ends. CDR3 in DNA: TGTGCCAGCAGGCGGGATGTGTTCTTGAACATTCAGTACTTC. Protein sequence: CASRRDVFLNIQYF.

This clonotype ranks as medium-sized. V usage is TRBV12-3 or TRBV12-4 and J usage is TRBJ1-6, with TRBD1 matching over 9 bases. The CDR3 is made up of 14 amino acids. The ends lost 6 bases at V and 11 bases at J; junction bases unmatched: 8. The CDR3 DNA sequence: TGTGCCAGCAGAAAACAGGGGGCGAAGCCACCCCTCCACTTT. Its translation is CASRKQGAKPPLHF.